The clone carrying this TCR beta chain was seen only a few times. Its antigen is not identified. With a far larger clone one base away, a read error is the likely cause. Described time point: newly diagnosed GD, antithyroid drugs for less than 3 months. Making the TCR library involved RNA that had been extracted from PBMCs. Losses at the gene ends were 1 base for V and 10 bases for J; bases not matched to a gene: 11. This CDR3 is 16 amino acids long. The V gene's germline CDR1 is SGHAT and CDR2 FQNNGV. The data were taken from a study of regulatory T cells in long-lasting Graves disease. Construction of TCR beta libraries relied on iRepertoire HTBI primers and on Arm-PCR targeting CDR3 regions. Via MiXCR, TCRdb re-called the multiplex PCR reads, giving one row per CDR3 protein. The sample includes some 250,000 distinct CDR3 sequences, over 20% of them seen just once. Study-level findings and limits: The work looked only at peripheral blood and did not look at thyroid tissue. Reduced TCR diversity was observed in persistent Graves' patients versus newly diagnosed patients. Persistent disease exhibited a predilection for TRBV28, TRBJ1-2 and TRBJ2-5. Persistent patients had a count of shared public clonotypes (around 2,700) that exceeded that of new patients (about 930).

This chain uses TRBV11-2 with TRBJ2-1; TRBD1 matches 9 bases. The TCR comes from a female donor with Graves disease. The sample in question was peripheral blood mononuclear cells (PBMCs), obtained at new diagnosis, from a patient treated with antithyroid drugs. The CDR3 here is CASSLGPETGGREQFF. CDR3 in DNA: TGTGCCAGCAGCTTAGGCCCCGAGACAGGGGGTCGCGAGCAGTTCTTC. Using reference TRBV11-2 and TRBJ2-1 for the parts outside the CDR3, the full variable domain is EAGVAQSPRYKIIEKRQSVAFWCNPISGHATLYWYQQILGQGPKLLIQFQNNGVVDDSQLPKDRFSAERLKGVDSTLKIQPAKLEDSAVYLCASSLGPETGGREQFFGPGTRLTVL.